These 11 T cell receptor beta chains were all obtained from the same sample, sequenced in a study of cytomegalovirus exposure and HLA in healthy donors. 13 Jbeta primers and 60 Vbeta primers were used for the PCR. Sequencing was performed with immunoSEQ multiplex PCR; in TCRdb, only in-frame clones are kept and a portion is missing. The sample records fewer than 130,000 clones, around 84% being singletons. Material for sequencing was PBMCs. The receptors originated from a woman under 40 in good health and CMV-seronegative.

The J gene is TRBJ2-5, the V gene TRBV5-1; 7 nucleotides align to TRBD2. Germline loops: CDR1 SGHRS, CDR2 YFSETQ. This CDR3 comprises 16 residues. The V and J ends lost 4 bases and 5 bases, in that order; junction bases with no gene match: 14. CDR3 in DNA: TGCGCCAGCAGCCCGGTAGGACTAGGGACGTCTGAGACCCAGTACTTC. This translates into CASSPVGLGTSETQYF.

In this sample, this clone turned up once. The chain joins TRBV28 to TRBJ1-2; 8 nucleotides line up with TRBD1. There are 15 residues in the CDR3. Germline values: CDR1 MDHEN, CDR2 SYDVKM. The V segment lost 5 bases and the J segment 4 bases; nucleotides outside the gene matches: 9. The CDR3 is CASSRGQGAIYGYTF. As DNA, the CDR3 is TGTGCCAGCAGTCGAGGACAGGGTGCTATCTATGGCTACACCTTC.

The chain couples TRBV4-2 to TRBJ1-1; perhaps TRBD1 as D (6 bases). The ends were cut back, 1 base at V and 2 bases at J, with 8 bases in the middle. CDR1 is LGHNA and CDR2 is YNFKEQ in the germline V gene. The CDR3 extends over 14 amino acids. The CDR3 region is CASSQGQANTEAFF. In DNA form, the CDR3 reads TGTGCCAGCAGCCAAGGACAGGCCAACACTGAAGCTTTCTTT.

This clone was observed a few times. J is TRBJ2-1 and V is TRBV4-3, with TRBD2 as a possible D gene (6 bases). V was cut by 1 base and J by 3 bases, with 25 bases left in between. CDR1 LGHNA and CDR2 YSLEER come from the germline V gene. The CDR3 is made up of 20 amino acids. CDR3 DNA: TGCGCCAGCAGCCAAGGCTATCAGGTACTAGCAGTCAGCTTCTACAATGAGCAGTTCTTC. Translated: CASSQGYQVLAVSFYNEQFF.

The rearrangement links TRBV28 to TRBJ1-3; 7 bases are shared with TRBD1. Losses at the gene ends were 6 bases for V and 6 bases for J; bases not matched to a gene: 5. From germline, CDR1 is MDHEN and CDR2 SYDVKM. This CDR3 spans 13 amino acids. CDR3 protein: CASSRDSLNTIYF. The CDR3 bases are TGTGCCAGCAGCCGGGACAGCCTAAACACCATATATTTT.

The chain combines TRBV7-2 with TRBJ2-2; weak D call: TRBD1 (5 bases). The CDR3 totals 15 residues. CDR1 is SGHTA, CDR2 FQGNSA, per germline. The V and J ends lost 2 bases and 1 base respectively, with 8 bases between them. CDR3 residues: CASSLSGMNTGELFF. In DNA, the CDR3 is TGTGCCAGCAGCTTATCAGGGATGAACACCGGGGAGCTGTTTTTT.

The chain joins TRBV7-8 to TRBJ1-5, with D maybe TRBD1 (5 bases). The length of the CDR3 is 16 residues. From germline, CDR1 is SGHVS and CDR2 FQNEAQ. V was trimmed by 2 bases and J by 0 bases, leaving 11 bases between them. CDR3 amino acids: CASSLFRVNSNQPQHF. CDR3 DNA: TGTGCCAGCAGCTTATTCAGGGTAAATAGCAATCAGCCCCAGCATTTT.

The genes are TRBV28 and TRBJ1-2, with D perhaps TRBD1 (5 bases). V lost 6 bases and J lost 3, with 23 bases in between. The CDR3 extends over 17 amino acids. Per germline, CDR1 MDHEN and CDR2 SYDVKM. The CDR3: CASSSRTGVGNYYGYTF. CDR3 nucleotides: TGTGCCAGCAGCTCCCGCACGGGGGTGGGGAACTACTATGGCTACACCTTC.

The chain recombines TRBV9 with TRBJ2-6; 10 bases match TRBD2. This CDR3 has 21 amino acids. J lost 0 bases, V lost 0 bases, and 12 bases had no gene match. CDR1 is SGDLS and CDR2 is YYNGEE in the germline V gene. CDR3 region: CASSVGSSGGYRVSGANVLTF. CDR3 in DNA: TGTGCCAGCAGCGTAGGTTCTAGCGGGGGTTACCGCGTCTCTGGGGCCAACGTCCTGACTTTC.

This clone was seen only once. The DNA of the CDR3 is TGTGCCAGCAGGGTGAGGGAGAGCTCCTACGAGCAGTACTTC. This translates into CASRVRESSYEQYF. This sequence joins TRBV6-6 and TRBJ2-7; D may be TRBD2 (5 bases). Trimming pared 6 bases from V and 0 bases from J, leaving 12 bases between. Germline V gene data show CDR1 as MNHNY and CDR2 as SVGAGI (reference sequence). This CDR3 has 14 residues.

V is TRBV4-2 and J is TRBJ2-7, with D unclear. The V and J ends lost 2 bases and 3 bases respectively, with 8 bases between them. This CDR3 spans 13 amino acids. Germline V lookup: CDR1 LGHNA, CDR2 YNFKEQ. The CDR3 protein is CASSQLGDYEQYF. DNA for the CDR3: TGTGCCAGCAGCCAACTGGGCGACTACGAGCAGTACTTC.